The entry that follows covers one TCR beta chain sequence. Source study methods: By means of reference gene primer amplification, nucleated cell counts were estimated. Sequenced by immunoSEQ multiplex PCR; TCRdb stores in-frame clones only, minus some. V and J calls and clone size follow that table, whereas D and trimming were derived from the DNA. This table has approximately 60,000 clones, about 90% appearing once. This sample is drawn from a study of blood T cell repertoires in COVID-19. Background on the study: Sites across the United States, Italy and Spain contributed samples from acute and convalescent COVID-19. T cells, B-cell-depleted T cells, or PBMCs provided the cDNA or gDNA that served as material.

Recruited during active infection, patients (from Seattle) were subsequently followed longitudinally. The CDR3 covers 16 residues. Germline V gene lookup returns CDR1 DFQATT and CDR2 SNEGSKA (reference sequence). Losses at the gene ends were 3 bases for V and 1 base for J; bases not matched to a gene: 5. This chain connects TRBV20-1 to TRBJ2-2; 10 bases are shared with TRBD2. The sequenced sample was peripheral blood. The receptor's source is a woman aged 80 or older with COVID-19, enrolled during active disease. The CDR3 sequence: CSASNPSGGNTGELFF. For the CDR3, the DNA is TGCAGTGCTAGTAACCCTAGCGGGGGGAACACCGGGGAGCTGTTTTTT.